This T cell receptor beta chain was captured by sequencing in a study of identical twins. There are 13 residues in the CDR3. V lost 2 bases, J lost 6 bases, and 10 bases lay in between. Findings of the study overall: Alpha sequences that were out-of-frame and twin-shared showed an excess of low generation probability.

Remarks on this clonotype: What it binds is not known.

A universal primer site was added by template switching, and unique molecular identifiers were carried by the cDNA. Using its own MiXCR run on the 5' RACE reads, TCRdb lists one record per CDR3 protein. The sample has about 520,000 distinct CDR3 sequences, roughly 21% seen once; the top ten hold around 0.9%. In addition, the sample was reused for a study of T cells expressing NK-cell markers. From that study: In several experiments, an anti-gamma-delta TCR antibody restricted sorting to alpha-beta TCR T cells.

The sequence came from a young woman in good health. The sequenced sample consisted of CD4+ T cells sorted from blood. The chain is built from TRBV12-3 or TRBV12-4 and TRBJ1-1, with no clear D. The CDR3 nucleotides read TGTGCCAGCAGTTTAAGGGAAGCGCCTGAAGCTTTCTTT. Amino acid sequence: CASSLREAPEAFF.